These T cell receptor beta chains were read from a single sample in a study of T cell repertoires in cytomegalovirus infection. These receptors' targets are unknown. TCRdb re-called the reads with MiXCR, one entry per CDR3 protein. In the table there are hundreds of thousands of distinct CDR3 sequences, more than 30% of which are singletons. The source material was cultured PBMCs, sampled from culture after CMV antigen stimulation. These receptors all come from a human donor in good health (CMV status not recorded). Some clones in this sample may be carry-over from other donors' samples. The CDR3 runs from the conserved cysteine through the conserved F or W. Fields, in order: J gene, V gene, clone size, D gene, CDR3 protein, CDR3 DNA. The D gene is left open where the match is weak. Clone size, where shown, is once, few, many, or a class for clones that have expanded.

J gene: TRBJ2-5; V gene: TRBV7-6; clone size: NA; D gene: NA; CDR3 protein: CASSLGGDVSETQYF; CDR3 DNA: TGTGCTAGCAGCTTAGGCGGCGACGTCTCAGAGACCCAGTACTTC
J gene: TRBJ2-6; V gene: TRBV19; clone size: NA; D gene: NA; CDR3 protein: CASSIDHSGANVLTF; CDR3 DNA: TGTGCCAGTAGTATAGACCACTCTGGGGCCAACGTCCTGACTTTC
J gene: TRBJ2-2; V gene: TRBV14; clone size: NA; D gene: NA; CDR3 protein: CASSQVLGLPGELFF; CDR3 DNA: TGTGCCAGCAGCCAAGTCTTGGGGCTCCCCGGGGAGCTGTTTTTT
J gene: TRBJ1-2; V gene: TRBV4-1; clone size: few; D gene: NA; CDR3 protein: CASTRDRGWYGYTF; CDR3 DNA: TGCGCCAGCACCCGGGACCGAGGGTGGTATGGCTACACCTTC
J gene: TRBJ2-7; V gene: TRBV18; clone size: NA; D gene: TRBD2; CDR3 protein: CASSPRIGQGSSGTYEQYF; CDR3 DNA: TGTGCCAGCTCACCACGTATCGGGCAGGGGAGTAGCGGGACCTACGAGCAGTACTTC
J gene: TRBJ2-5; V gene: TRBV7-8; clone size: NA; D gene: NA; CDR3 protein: CASSLLREETQYF; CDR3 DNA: TGTGCCAGCAGCTTACTCAGGGAAGAGACCCAGTACTTC
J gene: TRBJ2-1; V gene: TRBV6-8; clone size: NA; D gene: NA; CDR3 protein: CASSYWDGDNEQFF; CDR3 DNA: TGTGCCAGCAGTTACTGGGACGGGGACAATGAGCAGTTCTTC
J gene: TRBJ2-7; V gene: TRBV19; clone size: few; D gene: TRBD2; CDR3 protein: CASSNSTSGASEQYF; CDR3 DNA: TGTGCCAGTAGTAATTCGACTAGCGGGGCTTCCGAGCAGTACTTC
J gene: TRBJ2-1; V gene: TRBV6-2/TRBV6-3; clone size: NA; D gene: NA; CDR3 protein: CASYKLPGSYNEQFF; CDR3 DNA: TGTGCCAGCTACAAGCTGCCCGGCTCCTACAATGAGCAGTTCTTC
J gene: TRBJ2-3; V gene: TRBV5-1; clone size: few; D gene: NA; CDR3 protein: CASASPSGGGDTQYF; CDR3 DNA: TGCGCCAGCGCCTCACCCAGCGGAGGGGGGGATACGCAGTATTTT
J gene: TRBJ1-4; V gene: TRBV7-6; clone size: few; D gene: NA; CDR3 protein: CASSLGAGAVHEKLFF; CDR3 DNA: TGTGCCAGCAGCTTAGGAGCAGGGGCGGTCCATGAAAAACTGTTTTTT
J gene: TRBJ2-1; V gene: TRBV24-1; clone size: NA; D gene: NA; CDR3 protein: CATSVSVGDNEQFF; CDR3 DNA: TGTGCCACCAGTGTATCGGTAGGAGACAATGAGCAGTTCTTC
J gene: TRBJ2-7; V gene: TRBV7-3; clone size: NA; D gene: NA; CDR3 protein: CASSLFSSSSYEQYF; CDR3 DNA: TGTGCCAGCAGCTTATTCAGCTCGAGCTCCTACGAGCAGTACTTC
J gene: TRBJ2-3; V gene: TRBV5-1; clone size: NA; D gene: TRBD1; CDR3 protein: CASSLVRTGVIADTQYF; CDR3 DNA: TGCGCCAGCAGCTTGGTCAGGACAGGGGTTATCGCAGATACGCAGTATTTT
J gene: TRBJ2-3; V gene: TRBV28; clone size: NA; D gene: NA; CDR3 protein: CAAEGNTDTQYF; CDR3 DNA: TGTGCCGCCGAGGGGAACACAGATACGCAGTATTTT
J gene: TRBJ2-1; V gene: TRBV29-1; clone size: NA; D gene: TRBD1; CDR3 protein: CSVVFRDRSSNEQFF; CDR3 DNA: TGCAGCGTTGTCTTCCGGGACAGGTCCTCCAATGAGCAGTTCTTC
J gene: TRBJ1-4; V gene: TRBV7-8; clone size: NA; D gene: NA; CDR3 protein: CASSLAGGQNEKLFF; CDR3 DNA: TGTGCCAGCAGCTTAGCCGGGGGGCAAAATGAAAAACTGTTTTTT
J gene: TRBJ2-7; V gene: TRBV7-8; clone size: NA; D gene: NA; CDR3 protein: CASSSYRVLPFGEQYF; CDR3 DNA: TGTGCCAGCAGCTCCTACCGGGTCTTACCTTTTGGCGAGCAGTACTTC
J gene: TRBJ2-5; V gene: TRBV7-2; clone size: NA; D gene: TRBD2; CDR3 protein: CASSTRLAAETQYF; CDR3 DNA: TGTGCCAGCAGCACACGACTAGCCGCCGAGACCCAGTACTTC
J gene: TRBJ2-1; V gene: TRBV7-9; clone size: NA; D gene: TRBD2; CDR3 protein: CASSVPGLAGGATGNEQFF; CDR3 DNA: TGTGCCAGCAGCGTACCGGGACTAGCGGGAGGGGCTACTGGCAATGAGCAGTTCTTC
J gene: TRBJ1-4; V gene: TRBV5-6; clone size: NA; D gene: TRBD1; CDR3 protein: CASSQATGDNEKLFF; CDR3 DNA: TGTGCCAGCAGCCAAGCGACAGGGGATAATGAAAAACTGTTTTTT
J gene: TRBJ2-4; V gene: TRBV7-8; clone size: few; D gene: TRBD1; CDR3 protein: CASRQNRGRWGIQYF; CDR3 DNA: TGTGCCAGCAGGCAAAACAGGGGGCGCTGGGGTATTCAGTACTTC
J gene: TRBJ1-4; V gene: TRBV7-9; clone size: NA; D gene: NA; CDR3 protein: CASSRQASTNEKLFF; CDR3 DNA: TGTGCCAGCAGCCGCCAGGCCTCAACTAATGAAAAACTGTTTTTT
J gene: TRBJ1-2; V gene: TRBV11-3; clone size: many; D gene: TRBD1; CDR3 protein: CASSSGQEHNYGYTF; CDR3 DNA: TGTGCCAGCAGCTCGGGACAGGAACACAACTATGGCTACACCTTC